The entry that follows covers one T cell receptor beta chain sequence. The sample comes from a study of glioma-infiltrating T cells. The germline V gene has CDR1 KGHDR and CDR2 SFDVKD. V shed 0 bases and J shed 4 bases, with 11 bases lying between them. The CDR3 totals 16 residues. Using RNA template, CDR3s of TCR alpha and beta were amplified with iRepertoire arm-PCR. TCRdb re-called the multiplex PCR reads with MiXCR, one entry per CDR3 protein. This sample has around 350,000 distinct CDR3 sequences, with 41% found just once. This TCR came from a human donor with low-grade glioma or glioblastoma, undergoing nonglioma brain surgery, or in good health (not recorded which). The V and J genes are TRBV24-1 and TRBJ2-2, with D uncertain. Sequencing used glioma tissue, nonneoplastic brain tissue, or PBMCs (not recorded which). For the CDR3, the DNA is TGTGCCACCAGTGATTTGGCACAGTACAGCACCGGGGAGCTGTTTTTT. It translates to CATSDLAQYSTGELFF.